This paragraph covers one T cell receptor (beta chain) sequence. What it binds is unknown. The ends were cut back, 6 bases at V and 0 bases at J, with 12 bases in the middle. The CDR3 runs 16 residues. The germline gives CDR1 LNHDA, CDR2 SQIVND (reference sequence). These data originate in a study of cytomegalovirus exposure and HLA in healthy donors. Overall study results and limits: Cytomegalovirus-associated TCR beta chains were listed, numbering some 170.

Only in-frame clones appear in the TCRdb table, and some are missing; sequencing was by immunoSEQ multiplex PCR. The sample consists of 150,000 to 250,000 clones, 84% of them appearing once. The TCR sequence derives from a woman aged 30 to 39 in good health and CMV-seropositive. The sample consisted of PBMCs. J is TRBJ2-6 and V is TRBV19; D remains unclear. CDR3 loop: CASSLERSSGANVLTF. In nucleotides, the CDR3 is TGTGCCAGTAGCCTTGAGAGGAGCTCTGGGGCCAACGTCCTGACTTTC.